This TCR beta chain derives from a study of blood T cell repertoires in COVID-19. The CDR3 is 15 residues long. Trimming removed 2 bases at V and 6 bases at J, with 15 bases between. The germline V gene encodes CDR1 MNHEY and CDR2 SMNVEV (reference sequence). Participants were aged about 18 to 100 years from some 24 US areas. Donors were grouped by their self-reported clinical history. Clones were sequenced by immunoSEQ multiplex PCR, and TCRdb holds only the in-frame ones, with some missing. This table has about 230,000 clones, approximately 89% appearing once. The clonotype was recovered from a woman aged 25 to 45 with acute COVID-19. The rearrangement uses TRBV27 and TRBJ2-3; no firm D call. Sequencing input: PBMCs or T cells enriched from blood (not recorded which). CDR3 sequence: CASSLVSAGWDTQYF. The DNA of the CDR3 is TGTGCCAGCAGTTTAGTTTCCGCAGGATGGGATACGCAGTATTTT.